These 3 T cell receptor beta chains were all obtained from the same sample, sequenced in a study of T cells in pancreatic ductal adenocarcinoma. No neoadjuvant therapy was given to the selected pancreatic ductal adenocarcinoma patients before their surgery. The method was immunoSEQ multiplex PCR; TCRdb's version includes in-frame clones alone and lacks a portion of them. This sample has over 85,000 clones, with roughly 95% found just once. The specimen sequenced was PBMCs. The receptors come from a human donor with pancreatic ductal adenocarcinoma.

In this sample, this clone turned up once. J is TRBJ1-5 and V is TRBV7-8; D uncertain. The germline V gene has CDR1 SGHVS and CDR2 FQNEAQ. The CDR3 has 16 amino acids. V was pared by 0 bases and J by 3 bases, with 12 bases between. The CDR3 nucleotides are TGTGCCAGCAGCTTAGCGGAATCGGGAAACAATCAGCCCCAGCATTTT. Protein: CASSLAESGNNQPQHF.

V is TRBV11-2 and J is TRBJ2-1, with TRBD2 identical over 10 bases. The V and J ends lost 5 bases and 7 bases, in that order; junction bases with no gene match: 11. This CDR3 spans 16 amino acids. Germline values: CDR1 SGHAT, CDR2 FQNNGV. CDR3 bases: TGTGCCAGCAGCCCCGGTCCGGGACTAGCGACTAATGAGCAGTTCTTC. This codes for CASSPGPGLATNEQFF.

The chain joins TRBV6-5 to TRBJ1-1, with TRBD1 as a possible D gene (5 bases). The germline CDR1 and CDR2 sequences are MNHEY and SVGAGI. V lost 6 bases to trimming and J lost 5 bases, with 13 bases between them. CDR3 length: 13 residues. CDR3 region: CASRTTVRTEAFF. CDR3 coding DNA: TGTGCCAGCAGAACGACAGTCCGAACTGAAGCTTTCTTT.